Following are 4 T cell receptor beta chains from one sample sequenced in a study of T-cell reconstitution after alpha-beta-depleted transplantation in children. The TCRbeta library was prepared with unique molecular identifiers. TCRdb redid the calling of the PCR reads with MiXCR, one entry per CDR3 protein. The sample has about 180,000 distinct CDR3 sequences, around 10% seen once; the top ten hold less than 15%. This specimen was PBMCs, taken before TCRalphabeta/CD19-depleted stem cell transplant. The origin of the receptors is a boy aged 2 to 10 with acute myeloid leukemia, due to receive a stem cell transplant.

This clonotype showed up many times. The V and J genes are TRBV25-1 and TRBJ2-1; 8 bases are a match to TRBD1. This CDR3 is built from 16 residues. V shed 4 bases, J shed 8 bases, and the junction held 13 bases outside the gene matches. Germline CDR1 reads MGHDK; CDR2 reads SYGVNS. The CDR3 sequence is CASSGGLDRALDEQFF. Written as DNA, the CDR3 is TGTGCCAGCAGTGGGGGTTTGGACAGGGCTTTGGATGAGCAGTTCTTC.

This clonotype was observed many times. This CDR3 is CASSWGGYEQYV. The CDR3 DNA follows: TGTGCCAGCAGTTGGGGGGGCTACGAGCAGTACGTC. V gene TRBV28 combines with J gene TRBJ2-7; 7 nucleotides match TRBD2. CDR1 is MDHEN, CDR2 SYDVKM, per germline. The V and J ends lost 4 bases and 3 bases, in that order; junction bases with no gene match: 0. The CDR3 sequence is 12 residues long.

This clonotype came up many times. The J gene is TRBJ2-1, the V gene TRBV11-2; TRBD2 matches 8 bases. Germline loops: CDR1 SGHAT, CDR2 FQNNGV. V was pared by 5 bases and J by 8 bases, with 11 bases of the junction left unmatched. The CDR3 runs to 15 residues. CDR3 coding DNA: TGTGCCAGCAGCCCCGGGGGGGGGCGCATTTATGAGCAGTTCTTC. This encodes CASSPGGGRIYEQFF.

This clonotype has only a few counts. The chain has TRBV11-2 and TRBJ2-7; D is uncertain. Germline CDR1 SGHAT, CDR2 FQNNGV. The CDR3 covers 14 residues. V dropped 3 bases and J dropped 4 bases, with 13 bases sitting between them. The CDR3 bases are TGTGCCAGCAGCTTGGTGTGGACGGATTACGAGCAGTACTTC. Amino acids: CASSLVWTDYEQYF.